These 17 T cell receptor beta chains originate from one sample sequenced in a study of cytomegalovirus exposure and HLA in healthy donors. The method was immunoSEQ multiplex PCR; TCRdb's version includes in-frame clones alone and lacks a portion of them. The sample has about 160,000 clones, about 96% seen once; the top ten hold about 0.89%. Sequencing was performed on PBMCs. These receptors all stem from a young woman in good health and CMV-seronegative.

The chain recombines TRBV12-5 with TRBJ1-2; 9 bases are a match to TRBD1. CDR1 is LGHNT and CDR2 is FRNRAP in the germline V gene. This CDR3 spans 15 amino acids. The ends lost 4 bases at V and 4 bases at J; junction bases unmatched: 7. This CDR3 is CASGSGQGTPYGYTF. CDR3 sequence (DNA): TGTGCTAGTGGTTCCGGACAGGGGACCCCCTATGGCTACACCTTC.

About this clone: Sequence at one end of the junction differs from germline and may be a read error. The rearrangement uses TRBV7-7 and TRBJ1-2, with 7 positions matching TRBD1. Germline V lookup: CDR1 SSHAT, CDR2 FNYEAQ (reference sequence). CDR3 length equals 14 residues. CDR3 DNA sequence: TGTGCTAGCAGACTTGACAGGGCGACCTATGGCTACACCTTC. Its translation is CASRLDRATYGYTF. The variable domain in full, completed from reference TRBV7-7 and TRBJ1-2, reads GAGVSQSPRYKVTKRGQDVTLRCDPISSHATLYWYQQALGQGPEFLTYFNYEAQPDKSGLPSDRFSAERPEGSISTLTIQRTEQRDSAMYRCASRLDRATYGYTFGSGTRLTVV.

V gene TRBV6-5 combines with J gene TRBJ2-1; D remains ambiguous. CDR3 size: 13 residues. The germline V gene has CDR1 MNHEY and CDR2 SVGAGI. Trimming took 4 bases from V and 3 from J, leaving 7 bases between them. The CDR3 DNA reads TGTGCCAGCAGTTTAGCCCTCTACAATGAGCAGTTCTTC. Translating gives CASSLALYNEQFF.

V and J are TRBV5-1 and TRBJ1-1, with 9 bases identical to TRBD1. The germline V gene has CDR1 SGHRS and CDR2 YFSETQ. CDR3 length equals 13 residues. Trimming at V came to 6 bases and at J to 5 bases, leaving 5 bases not matched to a gene. For the CDR3, the DNA is TGCGCCAGCACCCAAGGGACAGGGACTGAAGCTTTCTTT. It encodes CASTQGTGTEAFF.

The gene calls are TRBV7-2 and TRBJ2-5, with D perhaps TRBD2 (6 bases). The CDR3 extends over 14 amino acids. V was cut by 6 bases and J by 5 bases, with 16 bases left in between. Per germline, CDR1 SGHTA and CDR2 FQGNSA. The CDR3 sequence: CASSLQGGYETQYF. CDR3 in DNA: TGTGCCAGCAGTCTCCAGGGAGGATACGAGACCCAGTACTTC.

The chain carries TRBV19 and TRBJ1-5; weak D call: TRBD1 (5 bases). V lost 3 bases and J lost 2, with 14 bases in between. There are 16 residues in the CDR3. The germline gives CDR1 LNHDA, CDR2 SQIVND (reference sequence). CDR3 in amino acids: CASSIDWGNRNQPQHF. The CDR3 DNA is TGTGCCAGTAGTATTGATTGGGGCAATCGCAATCAGCCCCAGCATTTT. The variable domain in full, with the rest retrieved from reference TRBV19 and TRBJ1-5, is DGGITQSPKYLFRKEGQNVTLSCEQNLNHDAMYWYRQDPGQGLRLIYYSQIVNDFQKGDIAEGYSVSREKKESFPLTVTSAQKNPTAFYLCASSIDWGNRNQPQHFGDGTRLSIL.

The chain has TRBV4-1 and TRBJ1-1; the D gene is possibly TRBD1 (6 bases). V gave up 0 bases and J gave up 4 bases, with 12 bases separating them. The CDR3 length is 15 residues. Germline-derived CDR1 and CDR2 are MGHRA and YSYEKL. CDR3 amino acids: CASSQDEGRGTEAFF. CDR3 bases: TGCGCCAGCAGCCAAGATGAGGGCAGGGGCACTGAAGCTTTCTTT.

The chain uses TRBV18 and TRBJ2-5; the match to TRBD2 covers 9 bases. Trimming removed 3 bases from V and 1 base from J; junction bases left unmatched: 6. CDR1 and CDR2 (germline): KGHSH, LQKENI. The CDR3 spans 16 residues. The CDR3 coding sequence is TGTGCCAGCTCACCCAGAGCGGGGGGCGCCCAAGAGACCCAGTACTTC. This gives the protein CASSPRAGGAQETQYF.

The chain employs TRBV7-3 and TRBJ1-1; D not certain. The CDR3 has 13 amino acids. With 5 bases removed from V and 1 base from J, the gap between germline ends came to 8 bases. Germline-derived CDR1 and CDR2 are SGHTA and FQGTGA. CDR3 amino acids: CASSLRQNTEAFF. CDR3 DNA: TGTGCCAGCAGCCTCAGACAGAACACTGAAGCTTTCTTT.

V usage is TRBV11-2 and J usage is TRBJ2-7; D possibly corresponds to TRBD2 (6 bases). The CDR3 loop spans 14 amino acids. The germline CDR1 and CDR2 sequences are SGHAT and FQNNGV. V lost 5 bases and J lost 0, with 11 bases in between. Here the CDR3 DNA reads TGTGCCAGCAGCCCCGGAGGGAGCTCCTACGAGCAGTACTTC. Translation: CASSPGGSSYEQYF.

This clone occurred once. The CDR3 spells CASSPLSFSGNTIYF. The DNA of the CDR3 is TGTGCCAGCAGCCCCTTATCCTTCTCTGGAAACACCATATATTTT. This chain links TRBV11-2 with TRBJ1-3; D not resolved. This CDR3 has 15 amino acids. V was trimmed by 5 bases and J by 0 bases, leaving 11 bases between them. Germline CDR1 is SGHAT and CDR2 is FQNNGV.

This clone occurred once. This chain uses TRBV7-3 with TRBJ2-3; the match to TRBD2 covers 13 bases. V trimming: 4 bases; J trimming: 4 bases; junction bases outside the gene matches: 5. This CDR3 spans 16 amino acids. Germline loops: CDR1 SGHTA, CDR2 FQGTGA. CDR3: CASSSRTSGGADTQYF. CDR3 DNA: TGTGCCAGCAGCTCACGGACTAGCGGGGGCGCAGATACGCAGTATTTT.

This chain uses TRBV11-3 with TRBJ2-1; 9 bases fit TRBD1. V shed 3 bases, J shed 8 bases, and the junction held 5 bases outside the gene matches. The germline V gene encodes CDR1 SGHNT and CDR2 YENEEA. The CDR3 spans 14 residues. The CDR3 DNA reads TGTGCCAGCAGCTTGGGACAGGGTGATGATGAGCAGTTCTTC. It specifies CASSLGQGDDEQFF.

This chain uses TRBV18 with TRBJ1-6; D gene unclear. Germline lookup yields CDR1 KGHSH and CDR2 LQKENI. The CDR3 spans 15 residues. Trimming cost V 2 bases and J 9 bases, with 14 bases left between them. The CDR3 DNA is TGTGCCAGCTCACCATCAATCGACATTGCTTCACCCCTCCACTTT. As protein: CASSPSIDIASPLHF.

The V gene is TRBV2, the J gene TRBJ1-5; unclear D gene. This CDR3 region has 14 residues. The germline V and J ends were trimmed by 2 bases and 4 bases, with 9 bases remaining between them. CDR1 is SNHLY, CDR2 FYNNEI, per germline. The CDR3 loop reads CASSELSENQPQHF. The CDR3 DNA reads as TGTGCCAGCAGTGAATTATCAGAAAATCAGCCCCAGCATTTT.

The chain couples TRBV9 to TRBJ2-1; 10 bases are a match to TRBD2. The CDR3 runs 17 residues. CDR1 and CDR2 from the germline V gene are SGDLS and YYNGEE. V lost 4 bases to trimming and J lost 9 bases; unmatched junction nucleotides: 16. DNA of the CDR3: TGTGCCAGCAGCATCCCGGGCAGCGGGGGGGAGGTGGTTGAGCAGTTCTTC. Encoded protein: CASSIPGSGGEVVEQFF.

This clone showed up just once. The chain has TRBV4-3 and TRBJ2-6, with D unclear. This CDR3 spans 16 amino acids. Trimming pared 0 bases from V and 0 bases from J, leaving 6 bases between. Germline loops: CDR1 LGHNA, CDR2 YSLEER. CDR3 DNA: TGCGCCAGCAGCCAAGACTCGTACTCTGGGGCCAACGTCCTGACTTTC. Protein product: CASSQDSYSGANVLTF.